These 26 T cell receptor beta chains were all obtained from the same sample, sequenced in a study of shared T cell receptors in the human thymus. Profiled with immunoSEQ multiplex PCR; TCRdb holds only in-frame clones, not every one. Among approximately 760,000 clones listed, 80% to 90% were seen once. Another study also made use of these data, one on human thymus T cells.

Sequences were obtained from thymocytes. These receptor sequences come from a girl less than two years old with a congenital heart defect.

The chain couples TRBV5-1 to TRBJ1-3, with TRBD1 matching over 10 bases. The CDR3 totals 17 residues. V trimming: 4 bases; J trimming: 0 bases; junction bases outside the gene matches: 7. CDR1 SGHRS and CDR2 YFSETQ come from the germline V gene. CDR3 residues: CASSRRTGGDSGNTIYF. In DNA, the CDR3 is TGCGCCAGCAGCCGGAGGACAGGGGGTGACTCTGGAAACACCATATATTTT. The variable domain in full, completed from reference TRBV5-1 and TRBJ1-3, reads KAGVTQTPRYLIKTRGQQVTLSCSPISGHRSVSWYQQTPGQGLQFLFEYFSETQRNKGNFPGRFSGRQFSNSRSEMNVSTLELGDSALYLCASSRRTGGDSGNTIYFGEGSWLTVV.

The rearrangement uses TRBV21-1 and TRBJ2-4; the listed D gene, TRBD1, was not tested against the DNA. TRBV21-1 is a pseudogene segment. The CDR3 is 15 amino acids. Here the CDR3 reads CASSKAMVLGDIQYF. CDR3 DNA: TGTGCCAGCAGCAAAGCTATGGTCCTGGGCGACATTCAGTACTTC.

The chain recombines TRBV18 with TRBJ1-2; maybe TRBD1 (6 bases). Germline values: CDR1 KGHSH, CDR2 LQKENI. CDR3 length equals 15 residues. The V and J ends lost 2 bases and 0 bases respectively, with 10 bases between them. The CDR3 is CASSPGQLTNYGYTF. DNA of the CDR3: TGTGCCAGCTCACCAGGACAGCTTACTAACTATGGCTACACCTTC. Full variable domain (outside the CDR3, taken from reference TRBV18 and TRBJ1-2): NAGVMQNPRHLVRRRGQEARLRCSPMKGHSHVYWYRQLPEEGLKFMVYLQKENIIDESGMPKERFSAEFPKEGPSILRIQQVVRGDSAAYFCASSPGQLTNYGYTFGSGTRLTVV.

This sequence joins TRBV11-2 and TRBJ1-1; TRBD1 agrees at 7 bases. The CDR3 covers 14 residues. V was pared by 3 bases and J by 4 bases, with 5 bases of the junction left unmatched. Germline values: CDR1 SGHAT, CDR2 FQNNGV. The CDR3 nucleotides are TGTGCCAGCAGCTTTGACAGGGCGGGCACTGAAGCTTTCTTT. Translating it yields CASSFDRAGTEAFF.

The V gene is TRBV28, the J gene TRBJ2-3; 9 bases are shared with TRBD1. V shed 6 bases, J shed 1 base, and the junction held 20 bases outside the gene matches. The CDR3 has 20 amino acids. Germline CDR1 reads MDHEN; CDR2 reads SYDVKM. The CDR3 DNA reads as TGTGCCAGCAGGCCCCCTCTTGGGACAGGGAGATGGACTGGCACAGATACGCAGTATTTT. This translates into CASRPPLGTGRWTGTDTQYF.

The V gene is TRBV7-6, the J gene TRBJ2-6; TRBD2 might be the D (6 bases). CDR1 and CDR2 (germline): SGHVS, FNYEAQ. Trimming removed 3 bases from V and 2 bases from J, with 8 bases in between. The CDR3 sequence is 15 residues long. The CDR3 DNA reads TGTGCCAGCAGCTTCGGGGGTGCTGGGGCCAACGTCCTGACTTTC. Residues: CASSFGGAGANVLTF.

V usage is TRBV12-2 and J usage is TRBJ2-1; the DNA was not used to check the table's D call, TRBD1. TRBV12-2 is tagged as a pseudogene. There are 15 residues in the CDR3. CDR3 sequence: CASRLEGQGNTRQFF. The CDR3 coding sequence is TGTGCAAGTCGCTTAGAGGGACAGGGAAATACTCGGCAGTTCTTC.

The V call is TRBV9, the J call TRBJ1-3; no definite D call. This CDR3 has 14 amino acids. Per the germline V gene, CDR1 is SGDLS and CDR2 is YYNGEE. V lost 6 bases and J 8 bases, leaving 18 bases between the germline ends. DNA for the CDR3: TGTGCCAGCACCCCGGAGGCACTAGGATACACCATATATTTT. As protein: CASTPEALGYTIYF.

This clone occurred a few times. The rearrangement uses TRBV27 and TRBJ2-3, with a tentative D call TRBD1 (6 bases). Trimming shortened V by 11 bases and J by 2 bases, and 11 bases separated the two germline ends. Per the germline V gene, CDR1 is MNHEY and CDR2 is SMNVEV (reference sequence). CDR3 size: 12 residues. The CDR3 nucleotides read TGTGCCGCCGGACAGTTCACAGATACGCAGTATTTT. As protein: CAAGQFTDTQYF.

V and J are TRBV9 and TRBJ2-3; 13 nucleotides line up with TRBD2. Looked up from germline, CDR1 is SGDLS and CDR2 is YYNGEE. This CDR3 is 20 amino acids long. Germline trimming cut 2 bases from V and 0 bases from J; bases unmatched to any gene: 12. The CDR3, as DNA: TGTGCCAGCAGCGTCCCGACTAGCGGGGGGCCCCATCGGAGCACAGATACGCAGTATTTT. Its protein is CASSVPTSGGPHRSTDTQYF. Filled out from reference TRBV9 and TRBJ2-3, the complete variable domain reads DSGVTQTPKHLITATGQRVTLRCSPRSGDLSVYWYQQSLDQGLQFLIQYYNGEERAKGNILERFSAQQFPDLHSELNLSSLELGDSALYFCASSVPTSGGPHRSTDTQYFGPGTRLTVL.

The chain uses TRBV14 and TRBJ2-3; TRBD2 aligns across 14 bases. The CDR3 length is 18 residues. With 3 bases clipped from V and 3 bases from J, the junction kept 8 bases outside the gene matches. Looked up from germline, CDR1 is SGHDN and CDR2 is FVKESK. The CDR3 coding sequence is TGTGCCAGCAGCCACTACGGACTAGCGGGGGGCCATACAGATACGCAGTATTTT. Translating it yields CASSHYGLAGGHTDTQYF.

This sequence joins TRBV4-3 and TRBJ1-2; D is possibly TRBD1 (5 bases). V was pared by 1 base and J by 8 bases, with 14 bases between. The CDR3 sequence is 14 residues long. The germline CDR1 and CDR2 sequences are LGHNA and YSLEER. CDR3 sequence reads: CASSQGLQANGYTF. As DNA, the CDR3 is TGCGCCAGCAGCCAAGGTCTACAGGCGAACGGCTACACCTTC.

In DNA, the CDR3 is TGCGCCAGCAGCTTTAGGACAGGGGAGAATGAGCAGTTCTTC. It is translated as CASSFRTGENEQFF. V is TRBV5-1 and J is TRBJ2-1, with 9 positions matching TRBD1. After removal of 2 bases from V and 7 bases from J, the junction contained 4 bases not matched to a gene. In germline, CDR1 is SGHRS, CDR2 YFSETQ. The CDR3 runs 14 residues.

The genes are TRBV4-1 and TRBJ2-7; 7 nucleotides align to TRBD1. CDR3 length: 15 amino acids. V was clipped by 2 bases and J by 1 base; unmatched bases: 5. Looked up from germline, CDR1 is MGHRA and CDR2 is YSYEKL. The CDR3 reads CASSQLTGASYEQYF. The DNA for the CDR3 is TGCGCCAGCAGCCAACTCACAGGGGCGTCCTACGAGCAGTACTTC.

V gene TRBV5-1 combines with J gene TRBJ1-2; maybe TRBD1 (6 bases). This CDR3 comprises 16 residues. Trimming took off 0 bases at V and 4 bases at J, with 16 bases between the two ends. Per germline, CDR1 SGHRS and CDR2 YFSETQ. The CDR3 nucleotides are TGCGCCAGCAGCTTGGATCCCAAGGGGGATACCTATGGCTACACCTTC. It is translated as CASSLDPKGDTYGYTF.

This rearrangement joins TRBV5-1 to TRBJ2-3, with 11 bases aligning to TRBD2. This CDR3 has 19 amino acids. Trimming removed 4 bases from V and 2 bases from J; junction bases left unmatched: 15. Germline-derived CDR1 and CDR2 are SGHRS and YFSETQ. The CDR3: CASSLDRRLAGGNTDTQYF. The CDR3 nucleotides are TGCGCCAGCAGCCTCGATCGACGATTAGCGGGGGGGAACACAGATACGCAGTATTTT.

The gene calls are TRBV10-3 and TRBJ2-7; weak D call: TRBD1 (5 bases). CDR1 and CDR2 from the germline V gene are ENHRY and SYGVKD. CDR3 length equals 17 residues. Trimming removed 3 bases from V and 5 bases from J, with 23 bases in between. The CDR3 DNA reads as TGTGCCATCAGTGATTGGGGCCAAAATCCTCTCGGGCACGAGCAGTACTTC. As protein: CAISDWGQNPLGHEQYF.

The chain is built from TRBV28 and TRBJ2-1; 10 nucleotides match TRBD1. After removal of 5 bases from V and 5 bases from J, the junction contained 15 bases not matched to a gene. CDR1 MDHEN and CDR2 SYDVKM come from the germline V gene. The length of the CDR3 is 18 residues. This CDR3 is CASSPSVRGQGTNNEQFF. In DNA form, the CDR3 reads TGTGCCAGCAGTCCCTCAGTCCGGGGACAGGGGACAAACAATGAGCAGTTCTTC. The variable domain in full, with the rest retrieved from reference TRBV28 and TRBJ2-1, is DVKVTQSSRYLVKRTGEKVFLECVQDMDHENMFWYRQDPGLGLRLIYFSYDVKMKEKGDIPEGYSVSREKKERFSLILESASTNQTSMYLCASSPSVRGQGTNNEQFFGPGTRLTVL.

The chain carries TRBV5-1 and TRBJ2-5, with a tentative D call TRBD1 (6 bases). CDR3 length: 21 amino acids. Germline assignment: CDR1 SGHRS and CDR2 YFSETQ. Trimming pared 4 bases from V and 4 bases from J, leaving 35 bases between. CDR3 region: CASSKTRGARANARSGETQYF. As DNA, the CDR3 is TGCGCCAGCAGCAAAACCAGGGGCGCGAGAGCAAACGCCCGATCTGGAGAGACCCAGTACTTC.

The chain is built from TRBV29-1 and TRBJ1-1, with 7 bases aligning to TRBD1. Per germline, CDR1 SQVTM and CDR2 ANQGSEA. The trim removed 0 bases at V and 2 bases at J, leaving 18 bases unmatched. The CDR3 is 19 amino acids. The CDR3 loop reads CSVEDLRWDRLTQNTEAFF. CDR3 nucleotide sequence: TGCAGCGTTGAAGATCTGAGGTGGGACAGACTCACTCAAAACACTGAAGCTTTCTTT.

The V and J genes are TRBV7-2 and TRBJ2-1; D is unclear. The germline gives CDR1 SGHTA, CDR2 FQGNSA. CDR3 length: 14 amino acids. Trimming removed 1 base at V and 4 bases at J, with 8 bases between. CDR3 in amino acids: CASSLGRRYNEQFF. Written as DNA, the CDR3 is TGTGCCAGCAGCTTAGGGCGGAGATACAATGAGCAGTTCTTC.

V and J are TRBV6-8 and TRBJ2-4; TRBD1 matches at 8 bases. This CDR3 region has 15 residues. Germline lookup yields CDR1 MNHGY and CDR2 SAAAGT. J lost 4 bases, V lost 6 bases, and 8 bases had no gene match. CDR3 sequence reads: CASRLGQGEKNIQYF. In DNA form, the CDR3 reads TGTGCCAGCAGGCTAGGACAGGGCGAGAAAAACATTCAGTACTTC.

The gene calls are TRBV6-6 and TRBJ2-7; 8 positions match TRBD2. This CDR3 spans 14 amino acids. Germline-derived CDR1 and CDR2 are MNHNY and SVGAGI (reference sequence). V was pared by 0 bases and J by 3 bases, with 1 base of the junction left unmatched. Written as DNA, the CDR3 is TGTGCCAGCAGTTACTCCCGGGAGGGCTACGAGCAGTACTTC. This sequence encodes CASSYSREGYEQYF.

V usage is TRBV6-5 and J usage is TRBJ1-1; no clear D. The CDR3 is made up of 13 amino acids. CDR1 MNHEY and CDR2 SVGAGI come from the germline V gene. Trimming took 10 bases from V and 0 from J, leaving 12 bases between them. This CDR3 is CATRPGVNTEAFF. DNA for the CDR3: TGTGCCACCCGACCCGGGGTGAACACTGAAGCTTTCTTT.

V gene TRBV6-5 combines with J gene TRBJ2-7; TRBD2 agrees at 8 bases. Trimming removed 6 bases from V and 7 bases from J; junction bases left unmatched: 5. This CDR3 is 12 amino acids long. CDR1 MNHEY and CDR2 SVGAGI come from the germline V gene. The CDR3 sequence: CASRNRGGEQYF. CDR3 DNA sequence: TGTGCCAGCAGGAACCGGGGGGGTGAGCAGTACTTC.

The chain links TRBV13 to TRBJ2-7; no clear D gene. This CDR3 is 15 amino acids long. Germline V CDR1 and CDR2: PRHDT, FYEKMQ (reference sequence). V dropped 5 bases and J dropped 3 bases, with 17 bases sitting between them. In DNA, the CDR3 is TGTGCCAGCAGCCTATTGGATGGGCAGCACTACGAGCAGTACTTC. It yields the protein CASSLLDGQHYEQYF.